This T cell receptor (beta chain) was identified in a study of blood T cell repertoires in COVID-19 (TCRdb year 2020). Describing the broader study: Collaborator samples came from the United States, Italy and Spain and covered acute and convalescent phases of COVID-19. Samples came from the ongoing ImmuneRACE study (first 160 participants) plus 1,254 subjects from 6 global collaborators. Where HLA class I and class II types were available, the types were taken from metadata supplied by the sample provider, not from assay-based typing. The prospective study material was composed of cDNA or gDNA derived from T cells, B-cell-depleted T cells, or PBMCs. Subjects who had been exposed to COVID-19, were actively infected with it, or had recovered from it provided the deeply sampled blood TCRbeta repertoires that made up the dataset. A de-identified subject ID, COVID-19 status, age in years and sex were almost always included in the sample metadata. A freely available public database, intended as a resource for researchers studying the immune response to SARS-CoV-2, is where the repertoires were released. Study-level results and caveats: The quantity of clinical and demographic metadata differed by source and by participant and was supplied without curation.

Turning to this clone: Its antigen is unknown. Per-base quality was not reported, and no clone a single base away is much larger than it.

TCRbeta CDR3 regions were amplified from genomic DNA using the immunoSEQ Assay, a bias-controlled multiplex PCR. The published analysis was carried out like this. The number of nucleated cells in each sample was estimated by amplification of reference gene primers within the assay. To quantify the absolute abundance of each unique TCRbeta CDR3 rearrangement, sequence reads were collapsed and filtered. For each sample, productive Simpson clonality was calculated as the square root of Simpson's diversity index over productive rearrangements. TCRdb took this table from immuneACCESS and kept in-frame rearrangements with V and J called. Such tables lack part of the clones; where checked against another copy, unresolved V genes explain under half of the gap, and the rest is unexplained. V and J calls and clone size follow that table, whereas D and trimming were derived from the DNA. The sample table holds some 150,000 clones, of which about four fifths were seen once. The top ten clones comprise less than 9% of the sample.

Relative to germline, V is missing 4 bases and J is missing 8 bases, with 4 bases of the junction outside any gene match. The CDR3 goes from the cysteine to the phenylalanine over 12 residues. Only the CDR3 part of the read is kept: 36 bases, read in frame from the first base. The germline V gene (reference sequence) gives CDR1 as LNHDA and CDR2 as SQIVND. A second Seattle source provided samples from volunteer blood donors who had recovered from COVID-19. Each collaborating institution followed its own protocols to collect whole blood in K2EDTA tubes. For TCRbeta analysis, collaborator samples were shipped as frozen whole blood, as isolated PBMCs, or as DNA extracted from either sample type.

The clonotype comes from a man aged 35 to 55 who had recovered from COVID-19. Sequenced input: peripheral blood. This sequence uses TRBV19 and TRBJ2-7; 8 nucleotides in the junction match TRBD2. The DNA sequence is given as TGTGCCAGTAGTACGCAGCGGGAGCAGCAGTACTTC. Its protein product is CASSTQREQQYF. The variable domain in full, with residues beyond the CDR3 obtained from the reference TRBV19 and TRBJ2-7 genes, is DGGITQSPKYLFRKEGQNVTLSCEQNLNHDAMYWYRQDPGQGLRLIYYSQIVNDFQKGDIAEGYSVSREKKESFPLTVTSAQKNPTAFYLCASSTQREQQYFGPGTRLTVT.